The clone carrying this T cell receptor (beta chain) has at least ten counts. Its specificity is not known. The data are from a study of blood T cells in healthy people across ages. Study conclusions and caveats: Strong correlation linked observed beta diversity and percent naive T cells.

Then a second PCR, running roughly 7 to 11 cycles, was carried out with a sample-barcoded 5' primer and a J-beta primer mix. Unique molecular identifiers of 12 random nucleotides labeled each cDNA. TCRdb used MiXCR to reprocess the 5' RACE reads, holding one entry per CDR3 protein. The profile shows around 1.5 million distinct CDR3 sequences, approximately 40% of them singletons. This receptor was identified in a woman between 18 and 29 years old in good health. Sequencing input: blood.

For the CDR3, the DNA is TGCAGTGCTCCAAGGGGGGTAGTGGGAGAGCAGTACTTC. As protein: CSAPRGVVGEQYF. The genes are TRBV20-1 and TRBJ2-7, with D possibly called TRBD1 or TRBD2 (6 bases each). CDR1 and CDR2 from the germline V gene are DFQATT and SNEGSKA (reference sequence). Trimming took off 5 bases at V and 7 bases at J, with 18 bases between the two ends. CDR3 length equals 13 residues.